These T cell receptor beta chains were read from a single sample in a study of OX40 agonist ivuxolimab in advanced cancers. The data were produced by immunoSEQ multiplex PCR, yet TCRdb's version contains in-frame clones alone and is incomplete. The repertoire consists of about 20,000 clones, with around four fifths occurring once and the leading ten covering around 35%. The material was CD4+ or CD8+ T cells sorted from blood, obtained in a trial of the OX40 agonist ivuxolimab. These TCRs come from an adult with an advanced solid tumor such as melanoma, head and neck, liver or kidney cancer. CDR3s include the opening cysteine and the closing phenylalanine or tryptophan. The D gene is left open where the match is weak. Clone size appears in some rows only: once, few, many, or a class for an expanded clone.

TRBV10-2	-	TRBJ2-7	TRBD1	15	TGCGCCAGCAGGGACGGACAGGGCATCTCCTACGAGCAGTACTTC	CASRDGQGISYEQYF
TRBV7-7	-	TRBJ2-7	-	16	TGTGCCAGCAGCTTAGCGGGGACCGGACCGGCTAGGGAGCAGTACTTC	CASSLAGTGPAREQYF
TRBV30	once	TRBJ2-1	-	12	TGTGCCTGGAGTGTAGTGGGGGGCGAGCAGTTCTTC	CAWSVVGGEQFF
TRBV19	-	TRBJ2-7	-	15	TGTGCCAGTAGCAGCCTAGAGGGGCGAACCGTCGAGCAGTACTTC	CASSSLEGRTVEQYF
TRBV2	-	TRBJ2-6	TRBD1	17	TGTGCCACCCGATCGGACAGGGGGCGTCCTGGGGCCAACGTCCTGACTTTC	CATRSDRGRPGANVLTF
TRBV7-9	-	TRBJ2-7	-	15	TGTGCCAGCATGAATGGTCAGACAGGTTCCTACGAGCAGTACTTC	CASMNGQTGSYEQYF
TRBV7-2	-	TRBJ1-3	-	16	TGTGCCAGCAGTTTACCGGGACATTACTCTGGAAACACCATATATTTT	CASSLPGHYSGNTIYF
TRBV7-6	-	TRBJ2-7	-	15	TGTGCCAGCAGCCCATTGTCTCCGCCGGGCTCCGAGCAGTACTTC	CASSPLSPPGSEQYF
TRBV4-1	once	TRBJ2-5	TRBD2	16	TGCGCCAGCAGCCAGGCCCGCGGGGGGGGGCAAGAGACCCAGTACTTC	CASSQARGGGQETQYF
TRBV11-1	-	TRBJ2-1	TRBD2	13	TGTGCCAGCAGACATCTAGCGGGGGTTGAGCAGTTCTTC	CASRHLAGVEQFF
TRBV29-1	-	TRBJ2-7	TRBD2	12	TGCAGCTGCCGGGACTACTCCTACGAGCAGTACTTC	CSCRDYSYEQYF
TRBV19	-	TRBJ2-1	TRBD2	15	TGTGCCAGCTGCGGGAGGGGGAGCTCCTACAATGAGCAGTTCTTC	CASCGRGSSYNEQFF
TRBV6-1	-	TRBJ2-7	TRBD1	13	TGTGCCAGCAGTGACAGGACAGGGTGGGAGCAGTACTTC	CASSDRTGWEQYF
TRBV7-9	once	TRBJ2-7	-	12	TGTGCCAGCAGCCCAGGACAGCCCGAGCAGTACTTC	CASSPGQPEQYF
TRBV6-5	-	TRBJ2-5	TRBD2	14	TGTGCCAGCAGCATTACTAGCGAGGGAGAGACCCAGTACTTC	CASSITSEGETQYF
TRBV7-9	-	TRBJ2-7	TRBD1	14	TGTGCCAGCAGCCCACAGGGGAGCACCTACGAGCAGTACTTC	CASSPQGSTYEQYF
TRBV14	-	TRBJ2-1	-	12	TGTGCCAGCAGCCCGATCCCCAATGAGCAGTTCTTC	CASSPIPNEQFF
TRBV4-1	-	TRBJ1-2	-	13	TGCGCCAGCAGCCATACAGGGACCTATGGCTACACCTTC	CASSHTGTYGYTF
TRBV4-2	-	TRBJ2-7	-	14	TGTGCCAGCAGCCAACTGGCCCGGGCCCTCGAGCAGTACTTC	CASSQLARALEQYF
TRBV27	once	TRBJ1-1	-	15	TGTGCCAGCACCCCGGGCGGGGGATGGGGCACTGAAGCTTTCTTT	CASTPGGGWGTEAFF